Described below is a single TCR beta chain sequence and its context. The antigen is undetermined. A second PCR of 7 to 11 cycles used a sample-barcoded 5' primer and a J-beta primer mix. MiXCR was run by TCRdb on the 5' RACE reads, yielding one entry per CDR3 protein. The sample holds about 1.6 million distinct CDR3 sequences, roughly 32% seen once. The sample originates from a study of blood T cells in healthy people across ages. Findings and limits, study-wide: With age, beta diversity per million T cells declined roughly linearly, significantly by 40. Naive and antigen-experienced cells were not separated, limiting conclusive comparison.

Healthy Russian Caucasian donors spanned ages roughly 6 to 100 years. At least 5 micrograms of total RNA were extracted per sample. The CDR3 loop spans 15 amino acids. Trimming pared 3 bases from V and 8 bases from J, leaving 15 bases between. Germline lookup yields CDR1 SGDLS and CDR2 YYNGEE. The clonotype was recovered from a woman aged 25 to 39 in good health. The chain carries TRBV9 and TRBJ1-6, with D perhaps matching TRBD1 (6 bases). Sequencing was done on a sample of blood. CDR3 nucleotide sequence: TGTGCCAGCAGCGCTGTTAGCAGGGGAGATTCACCCCTCCACTTT. Its translation is CASSAVSRGDSPLHF.